The 18 T cell receptor beta chains presented below share a single source sample, sequenced in a study of T cell responses to AZD1222 COVID-19 vaccine listed by TCRdb under 2021. Library preparation used the immunoSEQ multiplex PCR assay. In its TCRdb copy, this immuneACCESS table keeps in-frame sequences only and misses some clones. Where compared with another copy, unresolved V genes explain less than half of these, and the others have no known cause. The sample table records about 140,000 clones. The biggest ten clones account for 2% to 2.5% of the sample. Per the publication, the time point label means: baseline before first vaccination. The specimen was peripheral blood. All receptors come from an adult in good health.

CDR3 loop: CASSFRDGTYEQYF. CDR3 bases: TGCGCCAGCAGCTTCCGGGACGGGACCTACGAGCAGTACTTC. This rearrangement joins TRBV5-1 to TRBJ2-7; the D call may be TRBD1 or TRBD2 (5 bases each). V shed 2 bases and J shed 2 bases, with 11 bases lying between them. Germline CDR1 reads SGHRS; CDR2 reads YFSETQ. The CDR3 spans 14 residues.

V usage is TRBV10-3 and J usage is TRBJ1-2, with 7 bases aligning to TRBD1. CDR1 ENHRY and CDR2 SYGVKD come from the germline V gene. The CDR3 length is 16 residues. J gave up 5 bases and V 10 bases, and 19 bases lay outside the gene matches. CDR3 nucleotides: TGTGCCACCGGAGTTAGCGGGTCCCTACAGGGGTATGGCTACACCTTC. Translating it yields CATGVSGSLQGYGYTF.

The V gene is TRBV5-1, the J gene TRBJ1-1; D not resolved. Per the germline V gene, CDR1 is SGHRS and CDR2 is YFSETQ. CDR3 length equals 13 residues. V was pared by 0 bases and J by 1 base, with 4 bases between. This chain's CDR3 is CASSLAENTEAFF. As DNA, the CDR3 is TGCGCCAGCAGCTTGGCAGAGAACACTGAAGCTTTCTTT.

The chain recombines TRBV18 with TRBJ1-2; the D gene is possibly TRBD1 (6 bases). V was clipped by 3 bases and J by 8 bases, with 16 bases between them. The CDR3 is 14 residues long. Looked up from germline, CDR1 is KGHSH and CDR2 is LQKENI. This CDR3 is CASSPSGTKGGYTF. The CDR3 coding sequence is TGTGCCAGCTCACCGTCCGGGACAAAGGGCGGCTACACCTTC.

The chain recombines TRBV7-8 with TRBJ2-5; 13 bases fit TRBD2. This CDR3 contains 22 residues. Germline V CDR1 and CDR2: SGHVS, FQNEAQ. With V trimmed by 1 base and J by 0 bases, 17 bases remained unmatched. The CDR3 coding sequence is TGTGCCAGCAGCTTAGAAGAGGGACCGGGACTAGCGGGGTGGGTGGACCAAGAGACCCAGTACTTC. Its protein is CASSLEEGPGLAGWVDQETQYF.

The chain uses TRBV5-6 and TRBJ2-1; D unclear. The CDR3 spans 13 residues. Deletions cut 5 bases from V and 4 bases from J, with 10 bases between. Germline V gene data show CDR1 as SGHDT and CDR2 as YYEEEE. The CDR3 spells CASSYGFYNEQFF. CDR3 coding DNA: TGTGCCAGCAGTTACGGGTTTTACAATGAGCAGTTCTTC.

The chain uses TRBV6-2 or TRBV6-3 and TRBJ1-5; D remains unclear. Germline V gene data show CDR1 as MNHEY and CDR2 as SVGEGT. Trimming left V 6 bases short and J 6 bases short, with 21 bases between. This CDR3 spans 16 amino acids. Here the CDR3 reads CASSLGRAAGSQPQHF. The CDR3 bases are TGTGCCAGCAGCCTCGGTAGGGCAGCGGGGAGTCAGCCCCAGCATTTT.

The gene calls are TRBV7-8 and TRBJ1-2, with TRBD1 matching 7 bases. The germline V gene encodes CDR1 SGHVS and CDR2 FQNEAQ. The CDR3 sequence is 13 residues long. V trimming: 0 bases; J trimming: 8 bases; junction bases outside the gene matches: 3. CDR3 DNA: TGTGCCAGCAGCTTAGCACGGGACAGCGGCTACACCTTC. Amino acids: CASSLARDSGYTF.

The J gene is TRBJ2-1, the V gene TRBV6-6; 7 bases agree with TRBD1. This CDR3 is built from 13 residues. Unmatched junction bases numbered 9, after V lost 8 bases and J lost 8 bases. CDR1 is MNHNY and CDR2 is SVGAGI in the germline V gene (reference sequence). CDR3 amino acids: CASRAGGFDEQFF. In nucleotides, the CDR3 is TGTGCCAGCCGGGCAGGGGGATTCGATGAGCAGTTCTTC.

J is TRBJ2-7 and V is TRBV7-8; 8 nucleotides line up with TRBD2. Per the germline V gene, CDR1 is SGHVS and CDR2 is FQNEAQ. This CDR3 comprises 16 residues. V shed 4 bases and J 1 base; nucleotides not matched to a gene: 9. Here the CDR3 DNA reads TGTGCCAGCAGCTGGGGGGGTAGCGGGACTTCCTACGAGCAGTACTTC. Amino acid sequence: CASSWGGSGTSYEQYF.

J is TRBJ1-6 and V is TRBV15, with no clear D. Germline CDR1 is LNHNV and CDR2 is YYDKDF (reference sequence). V was pared by 3 bases and J by 6 bases, with 9 bases between. There are 14 residues in the CDR3. In nucleotides, the CDR3 is TGTGCCACCAGCAGTATCAGGCCTAATTCACCCCTCCACTTT. As protein: CATSSIRPNSPLHF.

The chain has TRBV28 and TRBJ1-1; the D gene is possibly TRBD1 (6 bases). The germline CDR1 and CDR2 sequences are MDHEN and SYDVKM. Between the trimmed V and J ends, which lost 2 bases and 1 base, there was a span of 17 bases. The CDR3 extends over 17 amino acids. The CDR3 DNA sequence: TGTGCCAGCAGTTTAACCGGTCCGGGACAAGAGAACACTGAAGCTTTCTTT. Translating it yields CASSLTGPGQENTEAFF.

This chain connects TRBV4-1 to TRBJ2-3; D not resolved. The V and J ends lost 3 bases and 4 bases respectively, with 20 bases between them. This CDR3 is 17 amino acids long. Germline CDR1 MGHRA, CDR2 YSYEKL. For the CDR3, the DNA is TGCGCCAGCAGCCACCCACGGGCGCACCGTGGGGCAGATACGCAGTATTTT. It is translated as CASSHPRAHRGADTQYF.

This rearrangement joins TRBV11-1 to TRBJ2-1, with 9 positions matching TRBD1. CDR3 length: 15 residues. Germline CDR1 SGHAT, CDR2 FQDESV (reference sequence). V shed 5 bases and J 2 bases; nucleotides not matched to a gene: 4. CDR3 protein: CASSRGQGTYNEQFF. The CDR3 bases are TGTGCCAGCAGCCGTGGACAGGGGACCTACAATGAGCAGTTCTTC.

The rearrangement links TRBV5-1 to TRBJ2-5, with D unclear. Trimming removed 0 bases at V and 3 bases at J, with 6 bases between. CDR1 is SGHRS, CDR2 YFSETQ, per germline. This CDR3 has 13 residues. The CDR3 spells CASSLDPKETQYF. In nucleotides, the CDR3 is TGCGCCAGCAGCTTGGATCCGAAAGAGACCCAGTACTTC.

Here the CDR3 reads CASRTGQARYGYTF. DNA of the CDR3: TGTGCCAGCAGGACAGGACAAGCGAGGTATGGCTACACCTTC. The rearrangement links TRBV2 to TRBJ1-2; D is perhaps TRBD1 (6 bases). The CDR3 sequence is 14 residues long. The V end was cut by 6 bases, the J end by 5 bases, with 16 bases between. The germline CDR1 and CDR2 sequences are SNHLY and FYNNEI.

In nucleotides, the CDR3 is TGTGCCAGCAGGACAGGGGGCGGTGGGAATTCACCCCTCCACTTT. Its protein product is CASRTGGGGNSPLHF. V gene TRBV5-6 combines with J gene TRBJ1-6, with 10 bases lining up with TRBD1. Germline CDR1 is SGHDT and CDR2 is YYEEEE. The CDR3 is made up of 15 amino acids. The V and J ends lost 5 bases and 7 bases, in that order; junction bases with no gene match: 6.

V is TRBV19 and J is TRBJ1-1, with D possibly matching TRBD1 (5 bases). Germline V lookup: CDR1 LNHDA, CDR2 SQIVND (reference sequence). V dropped 7 bases and J dropped 0 bases, with 18 bases sitting between them. This CDR3 spans 16 amino acids. This CDR3 reads CASKSGTFRVNTEAFF. The CDR3 nucleotides are TGTGCCAGTAAATCGGGGACCTTCAGGGTGAACACTGAAGCTTTCTTT.